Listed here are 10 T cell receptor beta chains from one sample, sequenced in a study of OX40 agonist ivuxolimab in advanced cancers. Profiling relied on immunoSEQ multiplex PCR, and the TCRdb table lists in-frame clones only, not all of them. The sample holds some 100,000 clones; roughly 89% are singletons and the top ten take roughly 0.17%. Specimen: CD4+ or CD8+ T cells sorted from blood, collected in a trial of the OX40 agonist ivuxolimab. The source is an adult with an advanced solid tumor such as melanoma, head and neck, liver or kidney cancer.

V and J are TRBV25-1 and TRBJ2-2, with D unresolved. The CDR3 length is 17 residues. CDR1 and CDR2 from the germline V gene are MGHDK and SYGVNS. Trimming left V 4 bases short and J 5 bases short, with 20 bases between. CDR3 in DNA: TGTGCCAGCAGTGTGAGTGGTGCGGCTCGAAGTACCGGGGAGCTGTTTTTT. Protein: CASSVSGAARSTGELFF.

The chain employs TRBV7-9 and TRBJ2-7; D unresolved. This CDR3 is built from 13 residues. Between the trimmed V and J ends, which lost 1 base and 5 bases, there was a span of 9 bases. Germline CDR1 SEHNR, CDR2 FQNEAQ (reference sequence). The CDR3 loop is CASSLGGRDEQYF. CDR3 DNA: TGTGCCAGCAGCTTAGGGGGTCGGGACGAGCAGTACTTC.

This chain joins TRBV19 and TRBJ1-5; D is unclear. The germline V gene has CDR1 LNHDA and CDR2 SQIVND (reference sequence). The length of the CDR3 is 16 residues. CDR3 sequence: CATSAARLVSNQPQHF. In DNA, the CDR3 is TGTGCAACGTCCGCGGCACGGCTCGTTAGCAATCAGCCCCAGCATTTT.

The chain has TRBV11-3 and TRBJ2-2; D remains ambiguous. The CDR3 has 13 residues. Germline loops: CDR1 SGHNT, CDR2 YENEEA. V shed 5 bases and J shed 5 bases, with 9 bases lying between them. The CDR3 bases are TGTGCCAGCAGCCCAACAACTACCGGGGAGCTGTTTTTT. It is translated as CASSPTTTGELFF.

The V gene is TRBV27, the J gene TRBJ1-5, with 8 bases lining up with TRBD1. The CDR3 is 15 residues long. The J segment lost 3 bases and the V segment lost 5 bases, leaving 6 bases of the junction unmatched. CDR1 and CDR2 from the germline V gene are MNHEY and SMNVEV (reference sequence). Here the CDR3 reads CASSPRQGINQPQHF. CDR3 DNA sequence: TGTGCCAGCAGTCCCAGACAGGGGATCAATCAGCCCCAGCATTTT.

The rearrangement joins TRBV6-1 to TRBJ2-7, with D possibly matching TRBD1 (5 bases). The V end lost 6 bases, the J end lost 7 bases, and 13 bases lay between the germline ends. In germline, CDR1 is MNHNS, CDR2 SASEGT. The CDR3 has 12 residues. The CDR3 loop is CASSLLRVEQYF. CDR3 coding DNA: TGTGCCAGCAGCCTCCTCAGGGTTGAGCAGTACTTC.

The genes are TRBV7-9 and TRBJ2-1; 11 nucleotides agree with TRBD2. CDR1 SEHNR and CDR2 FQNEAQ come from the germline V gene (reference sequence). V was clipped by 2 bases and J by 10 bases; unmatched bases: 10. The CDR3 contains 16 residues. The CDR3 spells CASSLNPASGGREQFF. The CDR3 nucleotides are TGTGCCAGCAGCTTAAATCCGGCTAGCGGGGGGCGGGAGCAGTTCTTC.

CDR3 DNA sequence: TGTGCCAGCCGGCGGACAACCTACGAGCAGTACTTC. It translates to CASRRTTYEQYF. This chain connects TRBV6-6 to TRBJ2-7; D might be TRBD1 (5 bases). The germline CDR1 and CDR2 sequences are MNHNY and SVGAGI (reference sequence). The length of the CDR3 is 12 residues. Between the trimmed V and J ends, which lost 8 bases and 2 bases, there was a span of 10 bases.

DNA for the CDR3: TGCAGCGTTATTGCCCAACTCGGAACTAATGAAAAACTGTTTTTT. This codes for CSVIAQLGTNEKLFF. The gene calls are TRBV29-1 and TRBJ1-4; D unclear. Trimming took 5 bases from V and 1 from J, leaving 14 bases between them. This CDR3 contains 15 residues. Germline CDR1 and CDR2: SQVTM and ANQGSEA.

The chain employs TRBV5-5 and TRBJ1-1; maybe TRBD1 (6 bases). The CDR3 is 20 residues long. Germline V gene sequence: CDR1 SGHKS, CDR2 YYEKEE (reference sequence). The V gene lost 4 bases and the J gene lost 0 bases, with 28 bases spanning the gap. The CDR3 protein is CASSLSPTPARGSLNTEAFF. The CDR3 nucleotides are TGTGCCAGCAGCCTCTCCCCCACCCCGGCGAGGGGGAGCTTGAACACTGAAGCTTTCTTT.